A single sample gave rise to the 21 T cell receptor beta chains below, sequenced in a study of identifying expanded T cells in peripheral blood. Sequencing was performed with immunoSEQ multiplex PCR; in TCRdb, only in-frame clones are kept and a portion is missing. The data contain about 63,000 clones, about 80% of them singletons. The sequenced sample was blood. The receptors here all came from a person aged 18 to 75 in good health.

V and J are TRBV7-9 and TRBJ1-4; 8 bases are shared with TRBD1. Germline V gene sequence: CDR1 SEHNR, CDR2 FQNEAQ (reference sequence). The J segment lost 8 bases and the V segment lost 0 bases, leaving 2 bases of the junction unmatched. The CDR3 loop spans 14 amino acids. CDR3 coding DNA: TGTGCCAGCAGCTTAGCGGGGACAGGCGAAAAACTGTTTTTT. Protein product: CASSLAGTGEKLFF.

This clone was observed a single time. The chain has TRBV29-1 and TRBJ2-3; TRBD2 aligns across 8 bases. The V segment lost 6 bases and the J segment 1 base; nucleotides outside the gene matches: 6. CDR1 and CDR2 from the germline V gene are SQVTM and ANQGSEA. The CDR3 extends over 14 amino acids. The CDR3 nucleotides read TGCAGCGTGGGACTTAGCGGGGGCACAGATACGCAGTATTTT. Protein sequence: CSVGLSGGTDTQYF.

In this sample, this clone turned up a few times. This sequence joins TRBV29-1 and TRBJ1-1; tentatively, D is TRBD1 (6 bases). The CDR3 loop spans 18 amino acids. The V gene lost 6 bases and the J gene lost 5 bases, with 31 bases spanning the gap. CDR1 is SQVTM and CDR2 is ANQGSEA in the germline V gene. The CDR3 sequence is CSVAKRVWSVNRETEAFF. Written as DNA, the CDR3 is TGCAGCGTCGCGAAAAGGGTTTGGTCTGTGAACAGGGAGACTGAAGCTTTCTTT. The whole variable domain, filled in from reference TRBV29-1 and TRBJ1-1, reads SAVISQKPSRDICQRGTSLTIQCQVDSQVTMMFWYRQQPGQSLTLIATANQGSEATYESGFVIDKFPISRPNLTFSTLTVSNMSPEDSSIYLCSVAKRVWSVNRETEAFFGQGTRLTVV.

The chain links TRBV11-1 to TRBJ2-5, with 10 positions matching TRBD2. Germline CDR1 SGHAT, CDR2 FQDESV (reference sequence). V trimming: 1 base; J trimming: 5 bases; junction bases outside the gene matches: 7. The CDR3 totals 16 residues. The CDR3 nucleotides read TGTGCCAGCAGCTTAGAAAGCGGGGGGGCCCATGAGACCCAGTACTTC. This codes for CASSLESGGAHETQYF.

CDR3 in amino acids: CASSPGTGKNEKLFF. CDR3 DNA: TGTGCCAGCAGTCCCGGGACAGGGAAAAATGAAAAACTGTTTTTT. This chain connects TRBV6-5 to TRBJ1-4, with 9 bases matching TRBD1. Germline assignment: CDR1 MNHEY and CDR2 SVGAGI. V dropped 5 bases and J dropped 5; count of bases not matched to a gene: 6. This CDR3 has 15 amino acids.

The chain is built from TRBV6-1 and TRBJ1-5; the D gene is possibly TRBD1 (6 bases). The V gene's germline CDR1 is MNHNS and CDR2 SASEGT. V lost 7 bases and J 5 bases, leaving 18 bases between the germline ends. CDR3 length equals 15 residues. CDR3 sequence (DNA): TGTGCCAGCAAAGCTCAGGGGCAAGCCTATCAGCCCCAGCATTTT. The encoded protein is CASKAQGQAYQPQHF.

This chain uses TRBV6-6 with TRBJ2-7; 9 bases are shared with TRBD1. This CDR3 spans 13 amino acids. Per germline, CDR1 MNHNY and CDR2 SVGAGI (reference sequence). Trimming cost V 5 bases and J 5 bases; bases outside gene matches: 4. This CDR3 reads CASSRDRAHEQYF. The CDR3 DNA is TGTGCCAGCAGTCGGGACAGGGCCCACGAGCAGTACTTC.

V usage is TRBV25-1 and J usage is TRBJ2-4; TRBD1 agrees at 10 bases. This CDR3 is 13 amino acids long. V shed 2 bases and J 15 bases; nucleotides not matched to a gene: 7. Per germline, CDR1 MGHDK and CDR2 SYGVNS. Written as DNA, the CDR3 is TGTGCCAGCAGTGAACCGGGACAGGGGCCGTTGTACTTC. Its protein is CASSEPGQGPLYF.

The CDR3 loop reads CASSVALSSTDTQYF. The DNA of the CDR3 is TGTGCCAGCAGCGTGGCACTCTCTAGCACAGATACGCAGTATTTT. V and J are TRBV5-4 and TRBJ2-3; no definite D call. CDR1 is SGHNT and CDR2 is YYREEE in the germline V gene (reference sequence). The V end was cut by 4 bases, the J end by 0 bases, with 12 bases between. The CDR3 spans 15 residues.

This chain joins TRBV2 and TRBJ2-1; TRBD2 matches 15 bases. Losses at the gene ends were 6 bases for V and 4 bases for J; bases not matched to a gene: 7. The CDR3 loop spans 17 amino acids. From germline, CDR1 is SNHLY and CDR2 FYNNEI. The CDR3 spells CASRGTSGRFGYNEQFF. CDR3 nucleotides: TGTGCCAGCAGGGGGACTAGCGGGAGGTTCGGATACAATGAGCAGTTCTTC.

This chain connects TRBV2 to TRBJ1-1; perhaps TRBD1 as D (5 bases). Deletions cut 4 bases from V and 5 bases from J, with 11 bases between. The CDR3 runs 13 residues. The germline gives CDR1 SNHLY, CDR2 FYNNEI. Here the CDR3 reads CASSVSGRTEAFF. CDR3 DNA: TGTGCCAGCAGTGTGTCAGGGCGGACTGAAGCTTTCTTT.

The chain recombines TRBV19 with TRBJ2-1, with D unclear. Per the germline V gene, CDR1 is LNHDA and CDR2 is SQIVND (reference sequence). Trimming took 5 bases from V and 0 from J, leaving 11 bases between them. The CDR3 is 15 residues long. CDR3 bases: TGTGCCAGTAGTGTTAGCAGTAGCTCCTACAATGAGCAGTTCTTC. Its translation is CASSVSSSSYNEQFF.

This sequence joins TRBV6-1 and TRBJ1-5, with 7 bases lining up with TRBD1. Per the germline V gene, CDR1 is MNHNS and CDR2 is SASEGT. V was clipped by 6 bases and J by 2 bases; unmatched bases: 7. There are 15 residues in the CDR3. DNA for the CDR3: TGTGCCAGCAGGGGACAGACGAGGGGCAATCAGCCCCAGCATTTT. This encodes CASRGQTRGNQPQHF.

This sequence joins TRBV5-3 and TRBJ2-7; tentative D call: TRBD1 (5 bases). TRBV5-3 is an open reading frame whose function is uncertain. This CDR3 has 16 amino acids. V dropped 2 bases and J dropped 2 bases, with 17 bases sitting between them. CDR3 sequence: CARSFFEGVGPYEQYF. The CDR3 DNA sequence: TGTGCCAGAAGCTTCTTCGAAGGGGTGGGGCCCTACGAGCAGTACTTC.

This rearrangement joins TRBV5-1 to TRBJ1-3, with TRBD1 identical over 7 bases. The CDR3 spans 17 residues. Germline assignment: CDR1 SGHRS and CDR2 YFSETQ. Losses at the gene ends were 4 bases for V and 2 bases for J; bases not matched to a gene: 12. CDR3 coding DNA: TGCGCCAGCAGCACCGGGACAGAAACTACCACTGGAAACACCATATATTTT. This gives the protein CASSTGTETTTGNTIYF.

This rearrangement joins TRBV2 to TRBJ2-5; weak D call: TRBD2 (6 bases). Germline lookup yields CDR1 SNHLY and CDR2 FYNNEI. The CDR3 extends over 15 amino acids. V was pared by 6 bases and J by 4 bases, with 18 bases between. CDR3 nucleotide sequence: TGTGCCAGCAGCCTACGGGACTCCTTTCTAGAGACCCAGTACTTC. This gives the protein CASSLRDSFLETQYF.

A remark on this clone: The sample has other DNA sequences that encode this CDR3 too. The chain links TRBV30 to TRBJ1-2, with 7 positions matching TRBD1. The CDR3 consists of 12 residues. V shed 3 bases and J 3 bases; nucleotides not matched to a gene: 1. Germline CDR1 reads GTSNPN; CDR2 reads SVGIG (reference sequence). The chain's CDR3 is CAWRQGDYGYTF. CDR3 sequence (DNA): TGTGCCTGGAGGCAGGGGGACTATGGCTACACCTTC.

This clone was recorded once. The chain couples TRBV2 to TRBJ2-7, with D possibly matching TRBD2 (6 bases). Germline-derived CDR1 and CDR2 are SNHLY and FYNNEI. CDR3 length equals 14 residues. Trimming removed 6 bases from V and 2 bases from J, with 14 bases in between. The CDR3, as DNA: TGTGCCAGCAGATCCTGGGGGGTCACCTACGAGCAGTACGTC. It yields the protein CASRSWGVTYEQYV.

This chain uses TRBV6-5 with TRBJ1-1; no clear D gene. Germline V gene lookup returns CDR1 MNHEY and CDR2 SVGAGI. The V and J ends lost 2 bases and 1 base respectively, with 11 bases between them. This CDR3 is built from 15 residues. The CDR3 region is CASSYKPPGNTEAFF. CDR3 coding DNA: TGTGCCAGCAGTTACAAGCCCCCAGGGAACACTGAAGCTTTCTTT.

The rearrangement joins TRBV5-6 to TRBJ2-1; 10 bases agree with TRBD2. Trimming cost V 4 bases and J 6 bases; bases outside gene matches: 7. The CDR3 loop spans 15 amino acids. Per germline, CDR1 SGHDT and CDR2 YYEEEE. The CDR3 nucleotides are TGTGCCAGCAGCCCGGTAGCGGGAGGCCCCAATGAGCAGTTCTTC. This codes for CASSPVAGGPNEQFF.

This sequence joins TRBV7-8 and TRBJ2-5; 9 nucleotides align to TRBD2. The CDR3 totals 16 residues. The V and J ends lost 1 base and 5 bases, in that order; junction bases with no gene match: 8. CDR1 SGHVS and CDR2 FQNEAQ come from the germline V gene. This chain's CDR3 is CASSLVALAGRETQYF. The CDR3, as DNA: TGTGCCAGCAGCTTAGTGGCGCTAGCGGGAAGGGAGACCCAGTACTTC.